Sequencing of this TCR beta chain was carried out in a study of T cell changes during pregnancy in multiple sclerosis. Generated by immunoSEQ multiplex PCR, the TCRdb table keeps only in-frame clones and is missing some. Seen here are 30,000 to 45,000 clones, more than 85% observed once, and the top ten hold 12%. A word on this clone: A read error may account for a junction end that differs from germline.

Here the sequenced sample was CD8+ T cells from peripheral blood mononuclear cells, taken after pregnancy. This clonotype originated in a female donor with multiple sclerosis, enrolled in a pregnancy study.

The CDR3 reads CASSLGGGTIQGTQYF. CDR3 DNA sequence: TGTGCCAGCAGCTTAGGTGGCGGGACTATCCAAGGGACCCAGTACTTC. This chain connects TRBV13 to TRBJ2-5, with 7 bases lining up with TRBD2. This CDR3 region has 16 residues. Germline CDR1 and CDR2: PRHDT and FYEKMQ (reference sequence). Full variable domain (missing parts from reference TRBV13 and TRBJ2-5): AAGVIQSPRHLIKEKRETATLKCYPIPRHDTVYWYQQGPGQDPQFLISFYEKMQSDKGSIPDRFSAQQFSDYHSELNMSSLELGDSALYFCASSLGGGTIQGTQYFGPGTRLLVL.